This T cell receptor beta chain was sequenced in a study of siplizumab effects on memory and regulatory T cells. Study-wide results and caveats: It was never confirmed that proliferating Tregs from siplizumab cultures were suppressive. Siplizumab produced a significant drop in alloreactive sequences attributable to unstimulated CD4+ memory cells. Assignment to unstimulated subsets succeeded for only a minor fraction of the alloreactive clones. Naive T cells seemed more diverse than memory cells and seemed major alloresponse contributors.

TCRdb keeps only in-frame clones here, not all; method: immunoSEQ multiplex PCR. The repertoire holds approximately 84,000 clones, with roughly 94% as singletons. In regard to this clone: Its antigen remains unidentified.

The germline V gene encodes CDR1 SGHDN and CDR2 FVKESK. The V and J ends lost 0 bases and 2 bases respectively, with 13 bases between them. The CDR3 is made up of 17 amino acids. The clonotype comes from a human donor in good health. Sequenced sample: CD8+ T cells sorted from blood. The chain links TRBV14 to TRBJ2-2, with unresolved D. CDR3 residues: CASSQDFPVPNTGELFF. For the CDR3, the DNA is TGTGCCAGCAGCCAAGATTTTCCAGTTCCCAACACCGGGGAGCTGTTTTTT.